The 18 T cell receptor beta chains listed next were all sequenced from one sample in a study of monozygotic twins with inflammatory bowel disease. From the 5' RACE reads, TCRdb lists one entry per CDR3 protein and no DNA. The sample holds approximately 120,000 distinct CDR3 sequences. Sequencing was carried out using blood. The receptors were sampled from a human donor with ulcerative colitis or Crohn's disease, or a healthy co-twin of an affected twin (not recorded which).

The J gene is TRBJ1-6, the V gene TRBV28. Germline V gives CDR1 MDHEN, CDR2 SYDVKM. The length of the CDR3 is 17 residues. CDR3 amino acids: CASSTEGESSYNSPLHF.

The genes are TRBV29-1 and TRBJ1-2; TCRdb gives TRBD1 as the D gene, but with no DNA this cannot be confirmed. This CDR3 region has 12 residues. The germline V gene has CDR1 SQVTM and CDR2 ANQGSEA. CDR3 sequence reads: CSVSGHGYGYTF.

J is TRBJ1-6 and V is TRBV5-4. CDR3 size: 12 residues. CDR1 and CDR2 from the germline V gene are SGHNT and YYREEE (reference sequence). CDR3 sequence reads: CASSLGEGALHF.

CDR3 sequence: CASSSRTGGYGYTF. The chain joins TRBV7-2 to TRBJ1-2; TCRdb outputs TRBD1, but without DNA this stays unchecked. The CDR3 totals 14 residues. Germline V gene data show CDR1 as SGHTA and CDR2 as FQGNSA.

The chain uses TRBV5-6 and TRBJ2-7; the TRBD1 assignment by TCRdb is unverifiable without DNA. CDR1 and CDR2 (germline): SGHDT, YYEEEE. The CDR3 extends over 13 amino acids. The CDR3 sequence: CASSTPGQIEQYF.

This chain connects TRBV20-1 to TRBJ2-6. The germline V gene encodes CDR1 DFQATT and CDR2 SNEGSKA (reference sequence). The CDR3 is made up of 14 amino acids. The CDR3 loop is CSAPTVSGANVLTF.

The CDR3 spells CSVGETSGSTDTQYF. J is TRBJ2-3 and V is TRBV29-1; TCRdb returns TRBD2, unconfirmable since there is no DNA. Germline CDR1 is SQVTM and CDR2 is ANQGSEA. The CDR3 loop spans 15 amino acids.

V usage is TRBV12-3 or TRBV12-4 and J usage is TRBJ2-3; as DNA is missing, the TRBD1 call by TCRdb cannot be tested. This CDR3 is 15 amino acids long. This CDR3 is CASSLVEGSTDTQYF.

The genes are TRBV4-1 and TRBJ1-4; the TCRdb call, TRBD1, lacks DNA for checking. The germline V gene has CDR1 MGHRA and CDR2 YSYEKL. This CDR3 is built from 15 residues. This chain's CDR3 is CASSPPDRVAEKLFF.

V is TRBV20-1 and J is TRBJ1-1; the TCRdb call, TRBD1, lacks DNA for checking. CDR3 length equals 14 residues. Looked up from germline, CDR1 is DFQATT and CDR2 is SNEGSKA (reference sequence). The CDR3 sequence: CSARDPQDDTEAFF.

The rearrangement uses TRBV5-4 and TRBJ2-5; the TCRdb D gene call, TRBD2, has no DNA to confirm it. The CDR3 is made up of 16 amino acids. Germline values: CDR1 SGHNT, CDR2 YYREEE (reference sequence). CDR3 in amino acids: CASSPTLAGDQETQYF.

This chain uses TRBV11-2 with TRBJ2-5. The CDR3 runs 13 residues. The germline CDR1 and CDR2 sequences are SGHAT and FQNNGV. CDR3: CASSSSLRETQYF.

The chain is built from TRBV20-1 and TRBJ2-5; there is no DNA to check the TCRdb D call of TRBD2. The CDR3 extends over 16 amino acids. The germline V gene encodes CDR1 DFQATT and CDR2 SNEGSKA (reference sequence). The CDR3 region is CSAISGREPVQETQYF.

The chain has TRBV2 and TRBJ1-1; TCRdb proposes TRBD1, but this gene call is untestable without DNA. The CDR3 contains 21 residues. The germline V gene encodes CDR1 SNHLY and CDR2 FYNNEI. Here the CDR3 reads CASSEVFVVGQLFFMNTEAFF. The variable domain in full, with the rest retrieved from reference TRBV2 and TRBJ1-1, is EPEVTQTPSHQVTQMGQEVILRCVPISNHLYFYWYRQILGQKVEFLVSFYNNEISEKSEIFDDQFSVERPDGSNFTLKIRSTKLEDSAMYFCASSEVFVVGQLFFMNTEAFFGQGTRLTVV.

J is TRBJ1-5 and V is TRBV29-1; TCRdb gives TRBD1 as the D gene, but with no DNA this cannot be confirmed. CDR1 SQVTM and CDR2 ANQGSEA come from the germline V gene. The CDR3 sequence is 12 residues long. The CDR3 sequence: CSVGTGGQPQHF.

CDR3 protein: CASRSGGSNTEAFF. J is TRBJ1-1 and V is TRBV7-2; TCRdb proposes TRBD1, but this gene call is untestable without DNA. The CDR3 length is 14 residues. Germline assignment: CDR1 SGHTA and CDR2 FQGNSA.

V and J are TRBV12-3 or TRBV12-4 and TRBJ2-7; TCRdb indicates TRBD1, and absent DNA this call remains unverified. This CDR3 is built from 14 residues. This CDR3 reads CASSRQGGAYEQYF.

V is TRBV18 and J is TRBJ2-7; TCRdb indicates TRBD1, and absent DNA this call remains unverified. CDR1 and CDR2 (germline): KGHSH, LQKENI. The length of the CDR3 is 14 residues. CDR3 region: CASSRDSTTYEQYF.